The source of this T cell receptor beta chain is a study of T-cell reconstitution after alpha-beta-depleted transplantation in children. This clonotype was detected a few times. Unique molecular identifiers were incorporated when the TCRbeta library was constructed. TCRdb passed the PCR reads through MiXCR, listing each CDR3 protein once. The sample lists 480,000 or so distinct CDR3 sequences; about 10% were seen once. V lost 4 bases, J lost 5 bases, and 18 bases lay in between. The CDR3 totals 15 residues. The V gene's germline CDR1 is SGHRS and CDR2 YFSETQ. The chain couples TRBV5-1 to TRBJ1-1; no definite D call. This receptor was identified in a child under 10 years old with inherited bone marrow failure, due to receive a stem cell transplant. Sequenced material: PBMCs, taken before TCRalphabeta/CD19-depleted stem cell transplant. The CDR3 loop is CASSMGTVRETEAFF. In DNA form, the CDR3 reads TGCGCCAGCAGCATGGGAACAGTAAGGGAAACTGAAGCTTTCTTT.